The 27 T cell receptor beta chains below were found in one sample sequenced in a study of OX40 agonist ivuxolimab in advanced cancers. This table comes from immunoSEQ multiplex PCR, and its TCRdb copy is limited to in-frame clones, with some not included. This sample has 25,000 to 35,000 clones, with about three quarters found just once. The input for sequencing was CD4+ or CD8+ T cells sorted from blood, taken in a trial of the OX40 agonist ivuxolimab. The receptors originated from an adult with an advanced solid tumor such as melanoma, head and neck, liver or kidney cancer.

V gene TRBV5-4 combines with J gene TRBJ1-4, with D possibly being TRBD1 (6 bases). Germline V lookup: CDR1 SGHNT, CDR2 YYREEE (reference sequence). Deletions cut 5 bases from V and 0 bases from J, with 11 bases between. The CDR3 contains 15 residues. The chain's CDR3 is CASSFRGSTNEKLFF. The CDR3 nucleotides read TGTGCCAGCAGTTTCAGGGGTTCAACTAATGAAAAACTGTTTTTT.

This chain uses TRBV27 with TRBJ2-1; D gene uncertain. Trimming cost V 8 bases and J 2 bases, with 4 bases left between them. Germline assignment: CDR1 MNHEY and CDR2 SMNVEV (reference sequence). This CDR3 spans 11 amino acids. The CDR3 loop is CASGPYNEQFF. The DNA of the CDR3 is TGTGCCAGCGGACCCTACAATGAGCAGTTCTTC.

This clone was observed a handful of times. The V gene is TRBV6-5, the J gene TRBJ1-2; D call uncertain. This CDR3 is 14 amino acids long. Germline V gives CDR1 MNHEY, CDR2 SVGAGI. The V gene lost 2 bases and the J gene lost 1 base, with 8 bases spanning the gap. CDR3 bases: TGTGCCAGCAGTTACGATCGAGGTAACTATGGCTACACCTTC. Translation gives CASSYDRGNYGYTF.

The V call is TRBV6-5, the J call TRBJ1-2; D may be TRBD1 (5 bases). The germline V gene has CDR1 MNHEY and CDR2 SVGAGI. The CDR3 totals 15 residues. Trimming shortened V by 6 bases and J by 0 bases, and 14 bases separated the two germline ends. The CDR3 nucleotides are TGTGCCAGCAGCCCCAATCCGACAGCTAACTATGGCTACACCTTC. This translates into CASSPNPTANYGYTF.

This clone has a single count. This chain joins TRBV5-1 and TRBJ2-1; 9 bases agree with TRBD2. Germline V CDR1 and CDR2: SGHRS, YFSETQ. V dropped 4 bases and J dropped 7; count of bases not matched to a gene: 6. This CDR3 is 14 amino acids long. The CDR3 protein is CASSPSGGKNEQFF. As DNA, the CDR3 is TGCGCCAGCAGCCCGAGCGGGGGGAAGAATGAGCAGTTCTTC. The entire variable domain, with the rest obtained from reference TRBV5-1 and TRBJ2-1, is as follows: KAGVTQTPRYLIKTRGQQVTLSCSPISGHRSVSWYQQTPGQGLQFLFEYFSETQRNKGNFPGRFSGRQFSNSRSEMNVSTLELGDSALYLCASSPSGGKNEQFFGPGTRLTVL.

This clone was found a few times. This chain connects TRBV28 to TRBJ1-5; no clear D gene. The CDR3 sequence is 13 residues long. CDR1 is MDHEN and CDR2 is SYDVKM in the germline V gene. Trimming pared 2 bases from V and 5 bases from J, leaving 7 bases between. The CDR3 loop is CASSLTRDQPQHF. The CDR3 DNA sequence: TGTGCCAGCAGTTTAACCCGGGATCAGCCCCAGCATTTT.

The chain employs TRBV28 and TRBJ1-2; possible D gene TRBD1, 5 bases. Trimming took 7 bases from V and 1 from J, leaving 25 bases between them. CDR1 is MDHEN and CDR2 is SYDVKM in the germline V gene. This CDR3 contains 18 residues. CDR3 amino acids: CASTEGGQRWGFNYGYTF. The CDR3 DNA reads TGTGCCAGCACCGAGGGTGGTCAGAGATGGGGCTTTAACTATGGCTACACCTTC.

This chain uses TRBV5-1 with TRBJ2-3, with 8 nucleotides matching TRBD2. V lost 2 bases to trimming and J lost 4 bases; unmatched junction nucleotides: 6. CDR1 is SGHRS and CDR2 is YFSETQ in the germline V gene. This CDR3 contains 15 residues. The CDR3 region has the DNA TGCGCCAGCAGCTTTGACGGGGGGGCCCCAGATACGCAGTATTTT. Its translation: CASSFDGGAPDTQYF.

This clone was counted a few times. The chain couples TRBV5-5 to TRBJ1-2, with unresolved D. Germline CDR1 reads SGHKS; CDR2 reads YYEKEE (reference sequence). The V gene lost 4 bases and the J gene lost 4 bases, with 20 bases spanning the gap. The CDR3 runs to 16 residues. CDR3 sequence (DNA): TGTGCCAGCAGCCCCCGGGCGGGCCTAGCTAGCTATGGCTACACCTTC. It yields the protein CASSPRAGLASYGYTF. The entire variable domain, with the rest obtained from reference TRBV5-5 and TRBJ1-2, is as follows: DAGVTQSPTHLIKTRGQQVTLRCSPISGHKSVSWYQQVLGQGPQFIFQYYEKEERGRGNFPDRFSARQFPNYSSELNVNALLLGDSALYLCASSPRAGLASYGYTFGSGTRLTVV.

The J gene is TRBJ2-2, the V gene TRBV5-1; 10 bases agree with TRBD2. CDR1 SGHRS and CDR2 YFSETQ come from the germline V gene. V dropped 4 bases and J dropped 4; count of bases not matched to a gene: 4. The CDR3 spans 15 residues. In DNA form, the CDR3 reads TGCGCCAGCAGCCCCGGACTAGCGGCCACCGGGGAGCTGTTTTTT. Its protein is CASSPGLAATGELFF.

The chain links TRBV18 to TRBJ2-4, with 7 bases that match TRBD1. Germline V gene lookup returns CDR1 KGHSH and CDR2 LQKENI. The CDR3 contains 15 residues. V lost 3 bases and J lost 3; bases outside the gene matches: 5. CDR3 DNA: TGTGCCAGCTCACCCCCGCAGGGGGACAAAAACATTCAGTACTTC. It encodes CASSPPQGDKNIQYF.

The rearrangement joins TRBV15 to TRBJ2-7, with 9 bases aligning to TRBD1. The CDR3 loop spans 14 amino acids. Germline lookup yields CDR1 LNHNV and CDR2 YYDKDF (reference sequence). The junction had 3 bases not matched to a gene; V was cut back by 6 bases and J by 0 bases. The CDR3 region has the DNA TGTGCCACCAGACAGGGGGCGAGCTCCTACGAGCAGTACTTC. As protein: CATRQGASSYEQYF.

The chain joins TRBV5-6 to TRBJ1-1, with D perhaps TRBD1 (6 bases). Trimming shortened V by 4 bases and J by 3 bases, and 13 bases separated the two germline ends. The germline V gene has CDR1 SGHDT and CDR2 YYEEEE. The CDR3 is 14 amino acids. The CDR3 DNA reads as TGTGCCAGCAGCACTGTGGGGGGCTACACTGAAGCTTTCTTT. Translation: CASSTVGGYTEAFF.

This clone appeared once. This chain connects TRBV27 to TRBJ1-5, with TRBD1 identical over 8 bases. With 6 bases clipped from V and 3 bases from J, the junction kept 7 bases outside the gene matches. The CDR3 extends over 15 amino acids. In germline, CDR1 is MNHEY, CDR2 SMNVEV (reference sequence). The CDR3 DNA is TGTGCCAGCAGGCTAGGGACAGGCGACAATCAGCCCCAGCATTTT. The encoded protein is CASRLGTGDNQPQHF.

The chain recombines TRBV6-6 with TRBJ1-2; unclear D gene. Looked up from germline, CDR1 is MNHNY and CDR2 is SVGAGI (reference sequence). The CDR3 loop spans 12 amino acids. The V end was cut by 3 bases, the J end by 4 bases, with 6 bases between. The CDR3 sequence is CASSYGGYGYTF. The CDR3 nucleotides read TGTGCCAGCAGTTATGGAGGCTATGGCTACACCTTC.

V usage is TRBV7-3 and J usage is TRBJ2-1, with TRBD2 identical over 8 bases. With V trimmed by 1 base and J by 4 bases, 3 bases remained unmatched. Germline V gene data show CDR1 as SGHTA and CDR2 as FQGTGA. The CDR3 has 15 residues. In DNA form, the CDR3 reads TGTGCCAGCAGCTTAATGGCGGGGGGTTACAATGAGCAGTTCTTC. The encoded protein is CASSLMAGGYNEQFF.

V gene TRBV2 combines with J gene TRBJ2-5; the D is unclear. CDR3 size: 13 residues. Germline V gene data show CDR1 as SNHLY and CDR2 as FYNNEI. V was cut by 7 bases and J by 2 bases, with 11 bases left in between. The CDR3 sequence is CASILPGQETQYF. CDR3 bases: TGTGCCAGCATCCTGCCCGGGCAAGAGACCCAGTACTTC.

The chain is built from TRBV28 and TRBJ1-4; TRBD1 is a possible D gene (5 bases). Between the trimmed V and J ends, which lost 6 bases and 7 bases, there was a span of 18 bases. The V gene's germline CDR1 is MDHEN and CDR2 SYDVKM. CDR3 length equals 15 residues. CDR3 protein: CASSSVRDLGEKLFF. The CDR3, as DNA: TGTGCCAGCAGCTCCGTTCGGGACTTGGGTGAAAAACTGTTTTTT.

The J gene is TRBJ1-5, the V gene TRBV19, with a weak D call TRBD1 (6 bases). Trimming took off 10 bases at V and 6 bases at J, with 19 bases between the two ends. The CDR3 loop spans 14 amino acids. The germline gives CDR1 LNHDA, CDR2 SQIVND (reference sequence). The CDR3, as DNA: TGTGCCACCAACCTTGCTTCAGGGGTTCAGCCCCAGCATTTT. It encodes CATNLASGVQPQHF.

This rearrangement joins TRBV5-1 to TRBJ1-1; D gene uncertain. There are 15 residues in the CDR3. V lost 2 bases, J lost 1 base, and 12 bases lay in between. The germline gives CDR1 SGHRS, CDR2 YFSETQ. The CDR3 region is CASSFTAGGNTEAFF. CDR3 DNA sequence: TGCGCCAGCAGCTTCACGGCGGGTGGGAACACTGAAGCTTTCTTT.

The CDR3 DNA reads as TGTGCCACCAGCAGAGGACGGACCACCTATAATTCACCCCTCCACTTT. Amino acid sequence: CATSRGRTTYNSPLHF. The chain is built from TRBV15 and TRBJ1-6, with unresolved D. Trimming removed 1 base at V and 2 bases at J, with 9 bases between. CDR3 length: 16 residues. From germline, CDR1 is LNHNV and CDR2 YYDKDF (reference sequence).

The chain recombines TRBV2 with TRBJ2-5, with no clear D. Germline V lookup: CDR1 SNHLY, CDR2 FYNNEI. The CDR3 extends over 14 amino acids. V lost 6 bases and J 1 base, leaving 12 bases between the germline ends. CDR3 DNA: TGTGCCAGCAGGAGGTACGGAGCCCAAGAGACCCAGTACTTC. Amino acid sequence: CASRRYGAQETQYF.

This clone came up a few times. The V gene is TRBV19, the J gene TRBJ2-6, with no clear D. The V gene's germline CDR1 is LNHDA and CDR2 SQIVND (reference sequence). V lost 6 bases and J 4 bases, leaving 13 bases between the germline ends. CDR3 length: 15 residues. CDR3 DNA: TGTGCCAGTAGCGACGCCGCGAGGGGGGCCAACGTCCTGACTTTC. Protein sequence: CASSDAARGANVLTF.

This clone appeared a single time. The chain links TRBV7-2 to TRBJ2-5; 9 nucleotides agree with TRBD2. This CDR3 contains 15 residues. The germline gives CDR1 SGHTA, CDR2 FQGNSA. V lost 3 bases and J lost 5; bases outside the gene matches: 7. The CDR3, as DNA: TGTGCCAGCAGCTTTGGGCTAGCGGGGAGGGAGACCCAGTACTTC. This codes for CASSFGLAGRETQYF.

V usage is TRBV2 and J usage is TRBJ2-2, with D maybe TRBD1 (6 bases). This CDR3 contains 14 residues. Germline V lookup: CDR1 SNHLY, CDR2 FYNNEI. V lost 6 bases to trimming and J lost 5 bases, with 13 bases between them. CDR3 sequence: CASRQGLATGELFF. DNA for the CDR3: TGTGCCAGCAGACAGGGTTTGGCGACCGGGGAGCTGTTTTTT.

The chain employs TRBV29-1 and TRBJ1-1; D uncertain. Germline-derived CDR1 and CDR2 are SQVTM and ANQGSEA. V was clipped by 7 bases and J by 0 bases, with 18 bases between them. CDR3 length: 15 amino acids. The CDR3 region has the DNA TGCAGCGCCCCACCCCCGGGGAGGGTGAACACTGAAGCTTTCTTT. Translation gives CSAPPPGRVNTEAFF.

The chain uses TRBV6-5 and TRBJ1-6; no clear D. The CDR3 extends over 15 amino acids. Germline CDR1 reads MNHEY; CDR2 reads SVGAGI. The ends were cut back, 2 bases at V and 8 bases at J, with 13 bases in the middle. The DNA for the CDR3 is TGTGCCAGCAGTTACCGCCCAGTTGGCGATTCACCCCTCCACTTT. As protein: CASSYRPVGDSPLHF.